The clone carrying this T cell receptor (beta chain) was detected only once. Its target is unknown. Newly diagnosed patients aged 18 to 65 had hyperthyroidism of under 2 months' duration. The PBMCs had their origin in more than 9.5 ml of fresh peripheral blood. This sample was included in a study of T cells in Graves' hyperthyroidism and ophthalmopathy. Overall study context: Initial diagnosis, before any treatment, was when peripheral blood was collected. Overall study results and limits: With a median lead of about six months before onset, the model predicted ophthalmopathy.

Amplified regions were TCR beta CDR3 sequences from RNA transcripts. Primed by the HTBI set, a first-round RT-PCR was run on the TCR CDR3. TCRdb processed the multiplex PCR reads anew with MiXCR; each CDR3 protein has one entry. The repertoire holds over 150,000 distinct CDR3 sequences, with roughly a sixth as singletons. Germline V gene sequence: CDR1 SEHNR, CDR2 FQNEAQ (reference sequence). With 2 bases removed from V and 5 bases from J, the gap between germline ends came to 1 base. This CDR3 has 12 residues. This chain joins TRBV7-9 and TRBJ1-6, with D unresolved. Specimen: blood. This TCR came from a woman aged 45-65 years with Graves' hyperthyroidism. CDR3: CASSLNNSPLHF. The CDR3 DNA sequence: TGTGCCAGCAGCTTAAATAATTCACCCCTCCACTTT.